The clone carrying this TCR beta chain has ten or more counts. The target antigen is unknown. The data stem from a study of naive and memory T cell subsets. Sequential positive selection took CD4 T cells first, then CD8 T cells. Cells stained for CD3, CD4, CD8, CD45RA and CD27 were sorted into four subsets. Two oligonucleotides, mixed equimolar, formed the beta constant-region primer covering TRBC1 and TRBC2. Ligated cDNA was amplified by four rounds of PCR with nested alpha and beta constant-region primers and SP2. TCRdb re-analysed the UMI-ligation and nested PCR reads in MiXCR, keeping a single row per CDR3 protein. The sample contains about 140,000 distinct CDR3 sequences, approximately 20% of which appear only once. Study-wide findings and caveats: Naive repertoires, especially CD8, held a few larger clonotypes, possibly memory cells re-expressing CD45RA.

The trim removed 2 bases at V and 2 bases at J, leaving 12 bases unmatched. CDR1 MNHEY and CDR2 SMNVEV come from the germline V gene (reference sequence). CDR3 length equals 21 residues. The chain uses TRBV27 and TRBJ2-1; 16 nucleotides agree with TRBD2. The clonotype originates from a human donor in good health. Sample: naive CD8+ T cells from blood. This CDR3 is CASSLGLGLAGGPRAYNEQFF. Here the CDR3 DNA reads TGTGCCAGCAGTTTAGGCTTGGGACTAGCGGGAGGGCCCAGGGCCTACAATGAGCAGTTCTTC.